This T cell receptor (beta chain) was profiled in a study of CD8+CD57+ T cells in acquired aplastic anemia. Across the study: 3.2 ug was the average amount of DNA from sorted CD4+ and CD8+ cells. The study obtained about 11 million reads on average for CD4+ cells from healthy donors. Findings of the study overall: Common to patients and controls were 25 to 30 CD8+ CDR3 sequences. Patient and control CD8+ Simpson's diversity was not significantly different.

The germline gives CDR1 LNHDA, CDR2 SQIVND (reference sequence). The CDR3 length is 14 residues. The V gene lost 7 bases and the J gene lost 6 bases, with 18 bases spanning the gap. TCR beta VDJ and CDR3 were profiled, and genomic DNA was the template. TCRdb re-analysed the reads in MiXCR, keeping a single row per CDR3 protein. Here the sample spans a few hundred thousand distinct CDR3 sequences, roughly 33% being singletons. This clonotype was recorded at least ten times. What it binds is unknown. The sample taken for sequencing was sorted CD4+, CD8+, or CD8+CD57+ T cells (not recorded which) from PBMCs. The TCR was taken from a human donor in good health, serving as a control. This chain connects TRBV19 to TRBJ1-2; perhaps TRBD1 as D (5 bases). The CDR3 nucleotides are TGTGCCAGTACCACGTTTGGGAGGGGTAATGGCTACACCTTC. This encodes CASTTFGRGNGYTF.